The 17 T cell receptor beta chains below were found in one sample sequenced in a study of blood T cell repertoires in COVID-19 (dated by TCRdb to between 2020 and 2021). Library creation used the immunoSEQ multiplex PCR assay. What TCRdb holds here is the immuneACCESS table cut down to in-frame rearrangements. Part of the clones is not present; checked against another copy, under half of the missing clones reflect an unresolved V gene, and the others are unexplained. This sample is represented by approximately 500,000 clones; 85% to 90% of them were singletons. 7.5% to 9.5% of the sample comes from the top ten. Sequenced input: peripheral blood. These receptors came from a woman aged 45 to 65 with COVID-19, enrolled during active disease.

The chain is built from TRBV28 and TRBJ2-2; TRBD1 matches at 10 bases. Per the germline V gene, CDR1 is MDHEN and CDR2 is SYDVKM. The V and J ends lost 5 bases and 0 bases, in that order; junction bases with no gene match: 9. The CDR3 extends over 18 amino acids. CDR3 in amino acids: CASSPWTGGQANTGELFF. As DNA, the CDR3 is TGTGCCAGCAGTCCGTGGACAGGGGGACAGGCGAACACCGGGGAGCTGTTTTTT. The full variable domain, completed using reference TRBV28 and TRBJ2-2, is DVKVTQSSRYLVKRTGEKVFLECVQDMDHENMFWYRQDPGLGLRLIYFSYDVKMKEKGDIPEGYSVSREKKERFSLILESASTNQTSMYLCASSPWTGGQANTGELFFGEGSRLTVL.

The chain couples TRBV6-6 to TRBJ1-3; D perhaps matches TRBD1 (6 bases). The CDR3 has 16 amino acids. V lost 10 bases to trimming and J lost 0 bases, with 19 bases between them. Looked up from germline, CDR1 is MNHNY and CDR2 is SVGAGI (reference sequence). CDR3 in amino acids: CATSLEGGDSGNTIYF. The CDR3 DNA sequence: TGTGCCACCTCCCTGGAAGGGGGTGACTCTGGAAACACCATATATTTT.

The chain's CDR3 is CASRIRGQGDLTRTSRQYF. DNA for the CDR3: TGTGCCAGCAGGATTAGGGGACAGGGTGATCTAACGCGGACGAGTCGTCAGTACTTC. The V call is TRBV28, the J call TRBJ2-5; TRBD1 matches 9 bases. Trimming at V came to 6 bases and at J to 11 bases, leaving 28 bases not matched to a gene. The CDR3 length is 19 residues. Germline CDR1 reads MDHEN; CDR2 reads SYDVKM.

This chain links TRBV10-3 with TRBJ2-1, with a weak D call TRBD2 (6 bases). Germline CDR1 reads ENHRY; CDR2 reads SYGVKD. The CDR3 length is 15 residues. V was trimmed by 4 bases and J by 7 bases, leaving 17 bases between them. DNA of the CDR3: TGTGCCATCAGTGGTCGGGGGATACTAAGAAATGAGCAGTTCTTC. Protein sequence: CAISGRGILRNEQFF.

The chain joins TRBV11-2 to TRBJ1-6; weak D call: TRBD1 (6 bases). The CDR3 extends over 15 amino acids. Germline CDR1 and CDR2: SGHAT and FQNNGV. V was clipped by 1 base and J by 6 bases, with 10 bases between them. The CDR3 sequence: CASSLGGGVNSPLHF. The CDR3 region has the DNA TGTGCCAGCAGCTTAGGAGGGGGGGTTAATTCACCCCTCCACTTT.

The chain is built from TRBV9 and TRBJ1-3; tentative D call: TRBD1 (5 bases). The CDR3 length is 16 residues. Per the germline V gene, CDR1 is SGDLS and CDR2 is YYNGEE. With 4 bases removed from V and 0 bases from J, the gap between germline ends came to 14 bases. Here the CDR3 DNA reads TGTGCCAGCAGCATTACACAGGCCTACTCTGGAAACACCATATATTTT. Amino acid sequence: CASSITQAYSGNTIYF.

This chain connects TRBV2 to TRBJ1-1; maybe TRBD1 (5 bases). The CDR3 consists of 13 residues. The ends were cut back, 4 bases at V and 11 bases at J, with 17 bases in the middle. From germline, CDR1 is SNHLY and CDR2 FYNNEI. This chain's CDR3 is CASSALGRGRAFF. CDR3 bases: TGTGCCAGCAGTGCCTTAGGGCGGGGCCGGGCTTTCTTT.

This clone was observed a handful of times. The rearrangement links TRBV30 to TRBJ1-4; TRBD1 agrees at 8 bases. V was pared by 4 bases and J by 0 bases, with 4 bases of the junction left unmatched. The CDR3 is 15 residues long. CDR1 is GTSNPN and CDR2 is SVGIG in the germline V gene (reference sequence). The CDR3 protein is CAWTGQGSTNEKLFF. The CDR3 region has the DNA TGTGCCTGGACAGGACAGGGTTCAACTAATGAAAAACTGTTTTTT.

The chain links TRBV9 to TRBJ1-1; a possible D gene is TRBD1 (5 bases). Germline CDR1 reads SGDLS; CDR2 reads YYNGEE. Between the trimmed V and J ends, which lost 5 bases and 8 bases, there was a span of 13 bases. The CDR3 totals 12 residues. CDR3 in amino acids: CASSDSLREAFF. The DNA for the CDR3 is TGTGCCAGCAGTGACAGCCTGCGCGAAGCTTTCTTT.

V is TRBV5-6 and J is TRBJ2-5; D call uncertain. CDR1 and CDR2 (germline): SGHDT, YYEEEE. The CDR3 runs to 11 residues. V lost 4 bases and J 4 bases, leaving 5 bases between the germline ends. The CDR3 coding sequence is TGTGCCAGCAGCCGAGGAGAGACCCAGTACTTC. It codes for CASSRGETQYF.

The gene calls are TRBV9 and TRBJ2-3, with D maybe TRBD2 (7 bases). CDR3 length: 16 residues. V was pared by 3 bases and J by 2 bases, with 16 bases between. The germline V gene has CDR1 SGDLS and CDR2 YYNGEE. The CDR3: CASSGPGGPPTDTQYF. Written as DNA, the CDR3 is TGTGCCAGCAGCGGCCCGGGGGGCCCTCCCACAGATACGCAGTATTTT.

The chain uses TRBV9 and TRBJ2-1; 9 bases are shared with TRBD1. Germline V gene lookup returns CDR1 SGDLS and CDR2 YYNGEE. The ends lost 3 bases at V and 9 bases at J; junction bases unmatched: 10. There are 15 residues in the CDR3. CDR3 protein: CASSARTGDKSEQFF. The DNA of the CDR3 is TGTGCCAGCAGCGCTAGGACAGGGGATAAGAGTGAGCAGTTCTTC. Full variable domain (outside the CDR3, taken from reference TRBV9 and TRBJ2-1): DSGVTQTPKHLITATGQRVTLRCSPRSGDLSVYWYQQSLDQGLQFLIQYYNGEERAKGNILERFSAQQFPDLHSELNLSSLELGDSALYFCASSARTGDKSEQFFGPGTRLTVL.

This rearrangement joins TRBV5-1 to TRBJ2-7; a possible D gene is TRBD1 (5 bases). Trimming removed 1 base from V and 7 bases from J, with 18 bases in between. There are 15 residues in the CDR3. Germline V CDR1 and CDR2: SGHRS, YFSETQ. The DNA for the CDR3 is TGCGCCAGCAGCTTGACCCGGGCAGGGCAACGGGAGCAGTACTTC. It yields the protein CASSLTRAGQREQYF. Looking up the rest from reference TRBV5-1 and TRBJ2-7 gives the full variable domain: KAGVTQTPRYLIKTRGQQVTLSCSPISGHRSVSWYQQTPGQGLQFLFEYFSETQRNKGNFPGRFSGRQFSNSRSEMNVSTLELGDSALYLCASSLTRAGQREQYFGPGTRLTVT.

The chain links TRBV9 to TRBJ2-3; 8 bases align to TRBD2. CDR3 length: 18 amino acids. Germline assignment: CDR1 SGDLS and CDR2 YYNGEE. V trimming: 0 bases; J trimming: 1 base; junction bases outside the gene matches: 10. Here the CDR3 DNA reads TGTGCCAGCAGCGTAGGTGGCGGCCGGCGGGGGGGCACAGATACGCAGTATTTT. It encodes CASSVGGGRRGGTDTQYF.

This rearrangement joins TRBV19 to TRBJ1-1; tentatively, D is TRBD1 (6 bases). The CDR3 has 14 residues. CDR1 and CDR2 from the germline V gene are LNHDA and SQIVND (reference sequence). Deletions cut 3 bases from V and 5 bases from J, with 13 bases between. CDR3 nucleotides: TGTGCCAGTAGTATTTCAGGGGCTCGGACTGAAGCTTTCTTT. Encoded protein: CASSISGARTEAFF.

V usage is TRBV10-3 and J usage is TRBJ1-1; 8 bases are shared with TRBD1. The CDR3 covers 12 residues. J was trimmed by 8 bases and V by 8 bases; bases with no gene match: 7. Germline V gene sequence: CDR1 ENHRY, CDR2 SYGVKD. The CDR3 is CAIRGDRPEAFF. The CDR3 DNA reads as TGTGCCATCCGCGGGGACAGGCCAGAAGCTTTCTTT.

J is TRBJ1-4 and V is TRBV19; 9 bases fit TRBD1. This CDR3 is built from 16 residues. In germline, CDR1 is LNHDA, CDR2 SQIVND (reference sequence). Trimming cost V 1 base and J 4 bases; bases outside gene matches: 4. CDR3 region: CASSIGGQGLNEKLFF. In nucleotides, the CDR3 is TGTGCCAGTAGTATAGGGGGACAGGGCCTTAATGAAAAACTGTTTTTT.